These 11 T cell receptor beta chains came from one sample sequenced in a study of cytomegalovirus exposure and HLA in healthy donors. Vbeta (60) and Jbeta (13) primers were used in the PCR. Sequencing was performed with immunoSEQ multiplex PCR; in TCRdb, only in-frame clones are kept and a portion is missing. The table has 100,000 to 150,000 clones, more than 15% seen once. Sequencing used PBMCs. The origin of the receptors is a female donor in good health and CMV-seropositive.

This clone turned up a few times. The chain couples TRBV29-1 to TRBJ1-2; weak D call: TRBD1 (5 bases). Germline V lookup: CDR1 SQVTM, CDR2 ANQGSEA. The CDR3 has 11 amino acids. The CDR3 DNA reads TGCAGTTGCAGGGATTCGTTTGGCTACACCTTC. The encoded protein is CSCRDSFGYTF.

The chain recombines TRBV4-3 with TRBJ2-2; 11 nucleotides line up with TRBD2. CDR1 is LGHNA, CDR2 YSLEER, per germline. The J segment lost 5 bases and the V segment lost 3 bases, leaving 5 bases of the junction unmatched. The CDR3 extends over 16 amino acids. CDR3 region: CASSHLAGGLTGELFF. The DNA of the CDR3 is TGCGCCAGCAGCCACCTAGCGGGAGGATTAACCGGGGAGCTGTTTTTT.

This clone has more than one count but fewer than ten. This rearrangement joins TRBV30 to TRBJ2-1, with TRBD2 as a possible D gene (6 bases). The V end lost 2 bases, the J end lost 12 bases, and 14 bases lay between the germline ends. This CDR3 comprises 12 residues. From germline, CDR1 is GTSNPN and CDR2 SVGIG (reference sequence). The CDR3 bases are TGTGCCTGGAGTAGTGCGGGGCGAGGGCAGTTCTTC. Its translation is CAWSSAGRGQFF.

The gene calls are TRBV28 and TRBJ1-5; the D is unclear. Germline CDR1 and CDR2: MDHEN and SYDVKM. This CDR3 is 15 amino acids long. The V and J ends lost 2 bases and 3 bases respectively, with 11 bases between them. CDR3 region: CASSLGGRNNQPQHF. The CDR3 region has the DNA TGTGCCAGCAGTTTAGGAGGACGGAACAATCAGCCCCAGCATTTT. Drawing the rest from reference TRBV28 and TRBJ1-5, the complete variable domain is DVKVTQSSRYLVKRTGEKVFLECVQDMDHENMFWYRQDPGLGLRLIYFSYDVKMKEKGDIPEGYSVSREKKERFSLILESASTNQTSMYLCASSLGGRNNQPQHFGDGTRLSIL.

The CDR3 sequence is CASSLPDRVSYEQYF. As DNA, the CDR3 is TGTGCCAGCAGCCTCCCGGACAGGGTATCCTACGAGCAGTACTTC. The J gene is TRBJ2-7, the V gene TRBV5-4; 8 bases are a match to TRBD1. V dropped 4 bases and J dropped 1; count of bases not matched to a gene: 7. The V gene's germline CDR1 is SGHNT and CDR2 YYREEE (reference sequence). The CDR3 is 15 amino acids.

This clone turned up a few times. The chain carries TRBV28 and TRBJ2-7; D possibly corresponds to TRBD2 (5 bases). CDR1 is MDHEN, CDR2 SYDVKM, per germline. The CDR3 covers 14 residues. The V and J ends lost 6 bases and 0 bases respectively, with 12 bases between them. CDR3 DNA sequence: TGTGCCAGCAGCTCCCCGGGAATCTCCTACGAGCAGTACTTC. It translates to CASSSPGISYEQYF.

This clone was seen more than once but under ten times. The gene calls are TRBV6-5 and TRBJ1-2, with 10 bases lining up with TRBD1. Per germline, CDR1 MNHEY and CDR2 SVGAGI. The CDR3 sequence is 16 residues long. V trimming: 2 bases; J trimming: 8 bases; junction bases outside the gene matches: 11. The CDR3 region has the DNA TGTGCCAGCAGTTACCACGTCGGGACAGGGGAGTACGGCTACACCTTC. This codes for CASSYHVGTGEYGYTF.

The table lists this clone with a few counts. This chain links TRBV29-1 with TRBJ2-5; 9 bases are shared with TRBD2. Unmatched junction bases numbered 11, after V lost 1 base and J lost 5 bases. The CDR3 totals 16 residues. Germline V gene data show CDR1 as SQVTM and CDR2 as ANQGSEA. CDR3 coding DNA: TGCAGCGTTGAAGGGGGCAATGGACTAGCGACCGAGACCCAGTACTTC. As protein: CSVEGGNGLATETQYF.

A few counts support this clone. This sequence joins TRBV6-5 and TRBJ1-1; possibly TRBD1 for D (5 bases). Trimming shortened V by 8 bases and J by 5 bases, and 18 bases separated the two germline ends. CDR1 and CDR2 (germline): MNHEY, SVGAGI. The CDR3 has 14 amino acids. In DNA, the CDR3 is TGTGCCAGCGCCCCCGTCGGGGGAAGGACTGAAGCTTTCTTT. The encoded protein is CASAPVGGRTEAFF.

This clone was observed a handful of times. The chain links TRBV13 to TRBJ2-5; TRBD2 matches at 8 bases. The V and J ends lost 0 bases and 0 bases, in that order; junction bases with no gene match: 6. From germline, CDR1 is PRHDT and CDR2 FYEKMQ (reference sequence). The CDR3 spans 17 residues. CDR3 nucleotides: TGTGCCAGCAGCTTAGGGACAGCGGGGGTATACCAAGAGACCCAGTACTTC. It is translated as CASSLGTAGVYQETQYF.

The chain recombines TRBV4-2 with TRBJ1-3; D perhaps matches TRBD1 (6 bases). The CDR3 contains 16 residues. V lost 3 bases, J lost 4 bases, and 16 bases lay in between. The germline V gene has CDR1 LGHNA and CDR2 YNFKEQ. The CDR3, as DNA: TGTGCCAGCAGCCACCAAGCGGGGGCGGGAGGAAACACCATATATTTT. This encodes CASSHQAGAGGNTIYF.